What follows is one T cell receptor beta chain and its context. Its antigen is unknown. The sample comes from a study of T cell responses to AZD1222 COVID-19 vaccine. Study-wide results and limits: Spike-specific TCR breadth and depth grew following two AZD1222 doses.

Clones were sequenced by immunoSEQ multiplex PCR, and TCRdb holds only the in-frame ones, with some missing. The sample has under 110,000 clones, roughly nine tenths seen once. There are 16 residues in the CDR3. V lost 0 bases to trimming and J lost 2 bases, with 12 bases between them. Per the germline V gene, CDR1 is SGDLS and CDR2 is YYNGEE. The V call is TRBV9, the J call TRBJ2-1; D is ambiguous. This clonotype originated in an adult in good health. The specimen comprised peripheral blood, sampled on day 0 of AZD1222 vaccination. The CDR3 DNA sequence: TGTGCCAGCAGCGTAGCGGCGCTAGTAACCTACAATGAGCAGTTCTTC. Translation: CASSVAALVTYNEQFF.